Presented here are 10 T cell receptor beta chains from one specimen sequenced in a study of neurological immune-mediated disorders. A single record per CDR3 protein comes from TCRdb applying MiXCR to the 5' RACE reads. The table lists approximately 38,000 distinct CDR3 sequences, 2% to 3% of them singletons. Source material: PBMCs. These receptors were collected from a man aged 45-65 years with multiple sclerosis.

The chain is built from TRBV12-5 and TRBJ2-7; D gene unclear. The V end was cut by 1 base, the J end by 4 bases, with 11 bases between. There are 14 residues in the CDR3. Germline CDR1 reads LGHNT; CDR2 reads FRNRAP. CDR3 residues: CASGLASATYEQYF. CDR3 nucleotide sequence: TGTGCTAGTGGTTTGGCGTCAGCTACATACGAGCAGTACTTC.

The genes are TRBV7-6 and TRBJ2-1; 11 nucleotides align to TRBD2. The CDR3 spans 16 residues. Germline V gives CDR1 SGHVS, CDR2 FNYEAQ. Trimming cost V 4 bases and J 8 bases; bases outside gene matches: 10. CDR3 DNA sequence: TGTGCCAGCAGCTGGTTTAGCGGGGGGGCTGTCGATGAGCAGTTCTTC. As protein: CASSWFSGGAVDEQFF.

This clonotype came up many times. The rearrangement joins TRBV4-3 to TRBJ1-1, with a tentative D call TRBD1 (6 bases). Germline V gene data show CDR1 as LGHNA and CDR2 as YSLEER. This CDR3 region has 15 residues. V was pared by 3 bases and J by 4 bases, with 15 bases between. CDR3 region: CASSHDRTVGTEAFF. CDR3 bases: TGCGCCAGCAGCCATGACCGGACAGTGGGCACTGAAGCTTTCTTT.

The rearrangement uses TRBV2 and TRBJ1-3; D is possibly TRBD1 (6 bases). Trimming took off 10 bases at V and 0 bases at J, with 10 bases between the two ends. CDR3 length: 13 residues. CDR1 is SNHLY, CDR2 FYNNEI, per germline. The CDR3 DNA follows: TGTGCCATTCCGGACAGCTCTGGAAACACCATATATTTT. This translates into CAIPDSSGNTIYF.

Ten or more counts support this clonotype. The chain carries TRBV12-3 or TRBV12-4 and TRBJ1-2; the D is unclear. V dropped 3 bases and J dropped 4 bases, with 9 bases sitting between them. CDR3 length equals 13 residues. CDR3 DNA: TGTGCCAGCAGTTTGGATACCTCCTATGGCTACACCTTC. It translates to CASSLDTSYGYTF.

Remarks on this clonotype: The junction and the germline gene differ at one end; a read error may be behind it. This rearrangement joins TRBV3-1 to TRBJ1-6; no firm D call. Germline V lookup: CDR1 LGHDT, CDR2 YNNKEL (reference sequence). This CDR3 comprises 16 residues. The CDR3 DNA is TGTGCCAGCAGCCAAGATCTGGAGAGGTATAATTCACCCCTCAACTTT. Protein: CASSQDLERYNSPLNF.

This clonotype has at least ten counts. The genes are TRBV7-2 and TRBJ2-2, with D possibly TRBD1 on 5 matching bases. V was pared by 5 bases and J by 6 bases, with 16 bases between. The CDR3 has 15 residues. In germline, CDR1 is SGHTA, CDR2 FQGNSA. The CDR3 coding sequence is TGTGCCAGCAGCACTAATCGACAGTTCGCCGGGGAGCTGTTTTTT. Its translation: CASSTNRQFAGELFF. Full variable domain (missing parts from reference TRBV7-2 and TRBJ2-2): GAGVSQSPSNKVTEKGKDVELRCDPISGHTALYWYRQSLGQGLEFLIYFQGNSAPDKSGLPSDRFSAERTGGSVSTLTIQRTQQEDSAVYLCASSTNRQFAGELFFGEGSRLTVL.

This clonotype occurred many times. The V and J genes are TRBV7-9 and TRBJ2-5; D is undetermined. The germline CDR1 and CDR2 sequences are SEHNR and FQNEAQ (reference sequence). CDR3 length: 14 residues. V was clipped by 6 bases and J by 5 bases, with 16 bases between them. DNA for the CDR3: TGTGCCAGCAGTCTTTGGGCCCCCCCTGAGACCCAGTACTTC. Translated: CASSLWAPPETQYF.

By share, this clonotype counts as medium-sized. This chain connects TRBV5-5 to TRBJ2-6; the D is unclear. This CDR3 contains 15 residues. The V end was cut by 4 bases, the J end by 2 bases, with 10 bases between. CDR1 is SGHKS and CDR2 is YYEKEE in the germline V gene (reference sequence). The CDR3 loop reads CASSPTWAGANVLTF. The CDR3 DNA is TGTGCCAGCAGCCCCACTTGGGCTGGGGCCAACGTCCTGACTTTC.

This clonotype was seen at least ten times. CDR3 region: CASSTGQPNEKLFF. CDR3 nucleotides: TGCGCCAGCAGCACCGGACAGCCTAATGAAAAACTGTTTTTT. The chain uses TRBV5-1 and TRBJ1-4; a weak D match, TRBD1 (6 bases). This CDR3 region has 14 residues. V lost 4 bases and J 3 bases, leaving 10 bases between the germline ends. Per the germline V gene, CDR1 is SGHRS and CDR2 is YFSETQ.